This TCR beta chain was captured by sequencing in a study of blood T cell repertoires in COVID-19 (dated by TCRdb to the early 2020s). Study-level background: Samples from collaborators originated in the United States, Italy and Spain and spanned both the acute and convalescent phases of COVID-19. Deeply sampled blood TCRbeta repertoires from subjects exposed to, actively infected with, or recovered from COVID-19 were included in the dataset. Sample metadata almost always included a de-identified subject ID, COVID-19 status, age in years and sex. The prospective study material was composed of cDNA or gDNA derived from T cells, B-cell-depleted T cells, or PBMCs. HLA class I and class II types, where available, came from metadata supplied by the sample provider rather than from assay-based typing. The repertoires were released in a freely available public database meant as a resource for research on the immune response to SARS-CoV-2. Samples were obtained from the ongoing ImmuneRACE study (first 160 participants) and from some 1,300 subjects provided by 6 global collaborators. General study outcomes and caveats: How much clinical and demographic metadata was included differed by source and by participant, and the metadata was provided uncurated.

Collaborating institutions collected whole blood in K2EDTA tubes following their own protocols. Collaborator samples were shipped for TCRbeta analysis as frozen whole blood, isolated PBMCs, or DNA extracted from either sample type. TCRbeta CDR3 regions were amplified from genomic DNA using the immunoSEQ Assay, a bias-controlled multiplex PCR. For the original study's pipeline: The number of nucleated cells in each sample was estimated by amplification of reference gene primers within the assay. To quantify the absolute abundance of each unique TCRbeta CDR3 rearrangement, sequence reads were collapsed and filtered. For each sample, productive Simpson clonality was calculated as the square root of Simpson's diversity index over productive rearrangements. The table comes from immuneACCESS by way of TCRdb, which keeps in-frame sequences with V and J called. Part of the clones is missing from these tables; in studies checked, under half for an unresolved V gene and the rest for unknown reasons. Clone size and V and J calls were adopted from that table, with D and trimming inferred from the DNA. In this sample the table shows 200,000 to 300,000 clones, approximately 90% of which occur a single time. Together, the top ten hold over 3.5% of the sample.

Note on this clone: The specificity of this receptor is unknown. Base qualities are missing; no much larger clone stands one base away.

Counted from cysteine to phenylalanine, this CDR3 has 17 amino acids. Only the CDR3 DNA stays, 51 bases, in frame from base 1. Trimming removed 4 bases from V and 6 bases from J, leaving 19 bases between the germline ends. From a lookup of the germline V gene, CDR1 and CDR2 are SNHLY and FYNNEI. The TCR was taken from a woman in her thirties or forties with acute or convalescent COVID-19. This chain is built from TRBV2 and TRBJ1-6; possibly the D gene is TRBD1, per 5 matching bases. Sequenced: peripheral blood. The CDR3 protein: CASSVQAGRRFNSPLHF. Read as DNA, the sequence is TGTGCCAGCAGTGTACAAGCAGGGCGGAGATTTAATTCACCCCTCCACTTT.